The clone carrying this T cell receptor beta chain was seen a few times. Antigen unknown. TCRdb itself ran the 5' RACE reads through MiXCR, one entry per CDR3 protein. The table records around 100,000 distinct CDR3 sequences, roughly 10% of them present only once. This specimen comes from a study of T-cell memory formation after mild COVID-19. Study-level background: For the most part, TCR clusters were specific to one donor.

Notes on the study in general: A second wave of clones peaked on day 37, and their SARS-CoV-2 specificity went unconfirmed. Pre-infection memory already had some responding clones, implying cross-reactive memory joined. Contracting clones localized mainly to CM and EM when CD4+ and mainly to EMRA when CD8+.

The source of this sequence is a young man who had mild COVID-19 (a few samples of this study predate the infection). Cell type and time point are not known. Sequenced sample: PBMCs or a T cell subset sorted from them (not recorded which).

The CDR3 loop is CASSLGGQSYEQYF. The CDR3 DNA follows: TGTGCCAGCAGCTTGGGAGGCCAGTCCTACGAGCAGTACTTC. J is TRBJ2-7 and V is TRBV5-8; D not certain. CDR1 and CDR2 (germline): SGHTS, YDEGEE. Trimming pared 0 bases from V and 1 base from J, leaving 8 bases between. The CDR3 length is 14 residues. Using reference TRBV5-8 and TRBJ2-7 for the parts outside the CDR3, the full variable domain is EAGVTQSPTHLIKTRGQQATLRCSPISGHTSVYWYQQALGLGLQFLLWYDEGEERNRGNFPPRFSGRQFPNYSSELNVNALELEDSALYLCASSLGGQSYEQYFGPGTRLTVT.